The present entry profiles one TCR beta chain with its context. Time point indicated: patch test 2, 6 weeks after DPC sensitization. This sample's treatment: therapeutic diphenylcyclopropenone sensitization with weekly scalp DPC. The data originate from a study of human T cells and chemical hapten exposure. V lost 1 base to trimming and J lost 7 bases, with 11 bases between them. The CDR3 extends over 15 amino acids. Germline CDR1 reads SGHTA; CDR2 reads FQGNSA. TCRdb independently ran MiXCR on the RACE reads; one entry per CDR3 protein. The sample consists of approximately 350,000 distinct CDR3 sequences, about 6% of them appearing once.

Source: whole blood, taken in connection with sensitization to the hapten diphenylcyclopropenone (DPC). The chain has TRBV7-2 and TRBJ1-6, with TRBD1 as a possible D gene (5 bases). The receptor's source is a woman aged 18-29 years with alopecia areata. Some clones in this sample may be carry-over from other donors' samples. The CDR3 nucleotides read TGTGCCAGCAGCTTAGAAAGGGGAATCAATTCACCCCTCCACTTT. Protein sequence: CASSLERGINSPLHF.